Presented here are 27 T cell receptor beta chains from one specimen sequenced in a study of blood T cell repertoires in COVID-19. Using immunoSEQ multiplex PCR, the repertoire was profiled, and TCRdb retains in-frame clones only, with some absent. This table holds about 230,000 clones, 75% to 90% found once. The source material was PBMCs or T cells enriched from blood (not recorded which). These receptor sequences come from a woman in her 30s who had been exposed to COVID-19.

The CDR3 coding sequence is TGTGCCAGCAGCGTAGTGGGGACAGGGGGTGGTGGCTACACCTTC. Amino acid sequence: CASSVVGTGGGGYTF. The rearrangement uses TRBV9 and TRBJ1-2, with 11 bases fitting TRBD1. With V trimmed by 0 bases and J by 7 bases, 5 bases remained unmatched. This CDR3 has 15 residues. In germline, CDR1 is SGDLS, CDR2 YYNGEE.

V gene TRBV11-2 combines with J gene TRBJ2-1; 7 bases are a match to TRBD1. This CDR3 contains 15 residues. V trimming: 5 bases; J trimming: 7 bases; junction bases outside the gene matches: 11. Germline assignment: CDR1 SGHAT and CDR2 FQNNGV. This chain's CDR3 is CASSPDRQGRNEQFF. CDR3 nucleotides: TGTGCCAGCAGCCCGGACCGACAGGGACGGAATGAGCAGTTCTTC. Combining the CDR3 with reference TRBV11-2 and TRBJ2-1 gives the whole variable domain EAGVAQSPRYKIIEKRQSVAFWCNPISGHATLYWYQQILGQGPKLLIQFQNNGVVDDSQLPKDRFSAERLKGVDSTLKIQPAKLEDSAVYLCASSPDRQGRNEQFFGPGTRLTVL.

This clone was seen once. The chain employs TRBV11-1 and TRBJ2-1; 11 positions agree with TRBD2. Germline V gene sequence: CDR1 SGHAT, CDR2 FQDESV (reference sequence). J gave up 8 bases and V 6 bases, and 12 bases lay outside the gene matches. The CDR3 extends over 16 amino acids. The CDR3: CASSPLSGRGGDEQFF. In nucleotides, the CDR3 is TGTGCCAGCAGTCCGCTTAGCGGGAGGGGCGGGGATGAGCAGTTCTTC.

The CDR3 bases are TGTGCCAGCAGCTTAGCGGGCGGGAGGTTGGTACATGAGCAGTTCTTC. Encoded protein: CASSLAGGRLVHEQFF. This chain joins TRBV7-8 and TRBJ2-1; 8 nucleotides align to TRBD2. Germline CDR1 reads SGHVS; CDR2 reads FQNEAQ. CDR3 length: 16 residues. Trimming removed 0 bases from V and 8 bases from J; junction bases left unmatched: 9.

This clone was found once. CDR3 region: CASSLGWGGSSYTDTQYF. The CDR3 DNA sequence: TGTGCCAGCAGCTTAGGTTGGGGCGGGAGTTCCTACACAGATACGCAGTATTTT. The V and J genes are TRBV7-8 and TRBJ2-3, with 7 nucleotides matching TRBD2. Trimming cost V 1 base and J 2 bases; bases outside gene matches: 12. Per germline, CDR1 SGHVS and CDR2 FQNEAQ. The length of the CDR3 is 18 residues.

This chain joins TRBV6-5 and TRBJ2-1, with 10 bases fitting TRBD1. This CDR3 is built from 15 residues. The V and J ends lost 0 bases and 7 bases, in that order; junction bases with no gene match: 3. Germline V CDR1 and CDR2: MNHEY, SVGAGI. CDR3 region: CASSYSWTGGNEQFF. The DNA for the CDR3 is TGTGCCAGCAGTTACTCCTGGACAGGGGGGAATGAGCAGTTCTTC.

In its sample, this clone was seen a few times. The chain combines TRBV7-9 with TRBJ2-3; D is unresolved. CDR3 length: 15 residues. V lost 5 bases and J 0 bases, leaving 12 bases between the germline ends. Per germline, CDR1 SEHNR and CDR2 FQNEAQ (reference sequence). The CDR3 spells CASSLIEASTDTQYF. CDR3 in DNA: TGTGCCAGCAGCCTGATTGAGGCTAGCACAGATACGCAGTATTTT.

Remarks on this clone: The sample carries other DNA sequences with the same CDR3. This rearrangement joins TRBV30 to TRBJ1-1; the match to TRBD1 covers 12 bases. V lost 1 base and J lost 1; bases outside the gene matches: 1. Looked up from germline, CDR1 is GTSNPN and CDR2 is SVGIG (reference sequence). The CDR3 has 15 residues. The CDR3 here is CAWSGDRGQNTEAFF. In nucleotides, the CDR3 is TGTGCCTGGAGTGGGGACAGGGGGCAGAACACTGAAGCTTTCTTT.

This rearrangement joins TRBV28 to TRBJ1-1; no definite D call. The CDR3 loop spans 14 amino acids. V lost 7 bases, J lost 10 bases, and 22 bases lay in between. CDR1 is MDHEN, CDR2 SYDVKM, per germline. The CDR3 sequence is CASTPGDRTLLAFF. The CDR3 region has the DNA TGTGCCAGCACCCCGGGAGATCGAACACTCCTAGCTTTCTTT.

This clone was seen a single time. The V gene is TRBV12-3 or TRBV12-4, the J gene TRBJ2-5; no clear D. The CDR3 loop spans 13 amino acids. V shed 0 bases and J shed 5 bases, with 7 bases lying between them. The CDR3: CASSLALGETQYF. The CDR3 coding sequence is TGTGCCAGCAGTTTAGCGCTCGGGGAGACCCAGTACTTC.

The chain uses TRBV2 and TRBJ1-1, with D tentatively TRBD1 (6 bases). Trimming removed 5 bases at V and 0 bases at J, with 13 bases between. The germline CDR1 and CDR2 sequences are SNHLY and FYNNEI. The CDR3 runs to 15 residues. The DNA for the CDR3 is TGTGCCAGCAGTTTAACCCAGGGGATGAACACTGAAGCTTTCTTT. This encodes CASSLTQGMNTEAFF.

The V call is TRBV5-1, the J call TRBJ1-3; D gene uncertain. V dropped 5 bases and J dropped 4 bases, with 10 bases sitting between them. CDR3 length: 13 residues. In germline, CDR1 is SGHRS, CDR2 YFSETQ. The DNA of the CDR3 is TGCGCCAGCAGACTCGGAGGAGGAAACACCATATATTTT. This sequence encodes CASRLGGGNTIYF.

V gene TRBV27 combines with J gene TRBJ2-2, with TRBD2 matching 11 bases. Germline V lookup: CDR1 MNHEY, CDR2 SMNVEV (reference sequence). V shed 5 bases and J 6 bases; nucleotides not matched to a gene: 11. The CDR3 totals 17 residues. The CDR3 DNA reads TGTGCCAGCAGTCCACATAGCGGGAGGGCCATTCCCGGGGAGCTGTTTTTT. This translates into CASSPHSGRAIPGELFF.

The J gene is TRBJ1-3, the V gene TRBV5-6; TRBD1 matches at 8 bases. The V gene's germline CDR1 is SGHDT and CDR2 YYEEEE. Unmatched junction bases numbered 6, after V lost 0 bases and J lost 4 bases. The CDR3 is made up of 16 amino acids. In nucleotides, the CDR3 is TGTGCCAGCAGCTTGGGGCAGGGGGCAGGAGGAAACACCATATATTTT. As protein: CASSLGQGAGGNTIYF.

The CDR3 DNA reads as TGTGCCTGGAGTGTCAACAGGGGGCGTAAAACTGAAGCTTTCTTT. This codes for CAWSVNRGRKTEAFF. The V and J genes are TRBV30 and TRBJ1-1; 9 bases align to TRBD1. The CDR3 spans 15 residues. CDR1 is GTSNPN, CDR2 SVGIG, per germline (reference sequence). Trimming cost V 0 bases and J 5 bases; bases outside gene matches: 7.

CDR3 bases: TGTGCCACCAGCAGAGGGAGGGCAGGGGGGAACACTGAAGCTTTCTTT. Its translation: CATSRGRAGGNTEAFF. The J gene is TRBJ1-1, the V gene TRBV15; 7 nucleotides match TRBD1. This CDR3 is built from 16 residues. J was trimmed by 1 base and V by 1 base; bases with no gene match: 6. Germline assignment: CDR1 LNHNV and CDR2 YYDKDF (reference sequence).

The CDR3 DNA follows: TGTGCCAGCAGCCTCGGAGGGACTAGCACAGATACGCAGTATTTT. This translates into CASSLGGTSTDTQYF. The gene calls are TRBV9 and TRBJ2-3, with D tentatively TRBD2 (6 bases). Trimming left V 4 bases short and J 0 bases short, with 12 bases between. CDR1 SGDLS and CDR2 YYNGEE come from the germline V gene. The CDR3 has 15 amino acids.

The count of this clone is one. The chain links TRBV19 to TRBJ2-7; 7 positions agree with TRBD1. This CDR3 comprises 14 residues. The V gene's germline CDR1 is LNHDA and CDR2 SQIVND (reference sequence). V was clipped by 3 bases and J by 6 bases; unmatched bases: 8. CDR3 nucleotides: TGTGCCAGTAGTATCCGGGACAGTCTTAGCGAGCAGTACTTC. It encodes CASSIRDSLSEQYF.

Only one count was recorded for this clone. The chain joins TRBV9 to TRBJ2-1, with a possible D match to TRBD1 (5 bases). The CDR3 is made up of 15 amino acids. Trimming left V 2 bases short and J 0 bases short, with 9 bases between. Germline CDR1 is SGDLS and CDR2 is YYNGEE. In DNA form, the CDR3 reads TGTGCCAGCAGCGTGGGGCAAAGCTCCTACAATGAGCAGTTCTTC. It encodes CASSVGQSSYNEQFF.

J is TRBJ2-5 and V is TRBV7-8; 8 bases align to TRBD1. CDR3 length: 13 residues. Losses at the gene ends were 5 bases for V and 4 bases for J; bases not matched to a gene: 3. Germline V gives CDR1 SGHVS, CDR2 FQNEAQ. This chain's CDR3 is CASSQGQGETQYF. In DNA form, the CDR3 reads TGTGCCAGCAGCCAAGGACAGGGAGAGACCCAGTACTTC.

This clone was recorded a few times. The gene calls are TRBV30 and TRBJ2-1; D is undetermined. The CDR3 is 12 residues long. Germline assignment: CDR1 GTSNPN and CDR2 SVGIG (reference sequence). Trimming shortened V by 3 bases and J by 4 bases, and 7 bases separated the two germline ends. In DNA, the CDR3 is TGTGCCTGGAGGCCCGCGTACAATGAGCAGTTCTTC. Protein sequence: CAWRPAYNEQFF.

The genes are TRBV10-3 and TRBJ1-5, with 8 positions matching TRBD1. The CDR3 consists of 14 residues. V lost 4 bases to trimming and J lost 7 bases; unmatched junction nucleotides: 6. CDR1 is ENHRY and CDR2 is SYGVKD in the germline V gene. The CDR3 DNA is TGTGCCATCAGTGTGGACAGGGTAGGGCAGCCCCAGCATTTT. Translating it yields CAISVDRVGQPQHF.

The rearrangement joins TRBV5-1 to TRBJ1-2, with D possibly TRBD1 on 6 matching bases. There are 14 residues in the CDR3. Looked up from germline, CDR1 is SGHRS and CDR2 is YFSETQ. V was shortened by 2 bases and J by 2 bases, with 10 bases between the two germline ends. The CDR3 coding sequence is TGCGCCAGCAGCTTAGGGGACACCAACTATGGCTACACCTTC. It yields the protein CASSLGDTNYGYTF.

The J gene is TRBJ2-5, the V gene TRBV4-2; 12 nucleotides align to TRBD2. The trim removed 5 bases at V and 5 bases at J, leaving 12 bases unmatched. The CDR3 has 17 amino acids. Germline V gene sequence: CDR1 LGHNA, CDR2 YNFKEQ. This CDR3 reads CASSSKSRTSGTETQYF. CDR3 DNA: TGTGCCAGCAGCTCTAAATCTCGGACTAGCGGGACTGAGACCCAGTACTTC.

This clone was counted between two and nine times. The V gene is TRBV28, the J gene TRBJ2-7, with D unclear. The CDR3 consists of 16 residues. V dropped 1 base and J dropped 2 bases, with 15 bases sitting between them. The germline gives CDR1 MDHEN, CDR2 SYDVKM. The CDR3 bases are TGTGCCAGCAGTTTATACCTCGGCGGCACCGCCTACGAGCAGTACTTC. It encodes CASSLYLGGTAYEQYF.

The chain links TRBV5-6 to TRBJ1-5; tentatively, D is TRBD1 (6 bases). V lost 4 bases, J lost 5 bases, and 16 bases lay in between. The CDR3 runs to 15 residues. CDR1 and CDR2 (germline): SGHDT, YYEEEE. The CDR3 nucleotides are TGTGCCAGCAGCCCCGCCGGGACACCGGATCAGCCCCAGCATTTT. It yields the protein CASSPAGTPDQPQHF.

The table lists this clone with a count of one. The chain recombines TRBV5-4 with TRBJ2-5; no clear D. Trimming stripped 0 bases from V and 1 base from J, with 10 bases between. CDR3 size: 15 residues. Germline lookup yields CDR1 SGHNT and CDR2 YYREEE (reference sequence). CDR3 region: CASSLVGGGQETQYF. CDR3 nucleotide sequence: TGTGCCAGCAGCTTGGTTGGTGGCGGCCAAGAGACCCAGTACTTC.